This T cell receptor beta chain came from a study of T cell repertoires in cytomegalovirus infection (dated by TCRdb to 2018 to 2020). Context from the whole study: Donor HLA type was relevant to the analysis, because carriage of CMV infection together with the matching HLA type was indicated by public TCR beta signatures. General study outcomes and caveats: In both this cohort and an independent roughly 350-donor cohort, the cumulative frequency of public TCR beta family members distinguished carriers of CMV infection plus the relevant HLA type. The ex vivo response was dominated by HLA-C-restricted CMV-specific TCR beta clonotypes, which also provided the single most frequent clonotype in two of eight donors.

About this clonotype: The antigen it binds to is not known. No base qualities exist here, and no much larger clone lies one base off it.

The run used an Illumina HiSeq 1500. Using fastp at Q25 and MiXCR, TCRdb reprocessed the public reads and kept productive beta chains. A single entry per CDR3 protein holds the most common genes and DNA from its merged rows. The sample has roughly 300,000 distinct CDR3 sequences on record, more than 9% of them singletons. Of the sample, 4.3% is held by the ten largest clones. From the cysteine through the phenylalanine, the CDR3 covers 16 amino acids. The read is trimmed to its CDR3 DNA, 48 bases read in frame from base 1. The germline V end is reduced by 5 bases and the J end by 0 bases; junction bases left unmatched: 10. From a lookup of the germline V gene, CDR1 and CDR2 are MNHEY and SVGEGT.

This receptor was identified in a human donor in good health (CMV status not recorded). Some clones in this sample may be carry-over from other donors' samples. The chain couples TRBV6-2 or TRBV6-3 to TRBJ2-7, with 7 junctional bases fitting TRBD2. The sample taken for sequencing was PBMCs. The DNA is as follows: TGTGCCAGCAGTGGAAATCGGCGGGGGAGCTCCTACGAGCAGTACTTC. It is translated as CASSGNRRGSSYEQYF.